The 22 T cell receptor beta chains below were found in one sample sequenced in a study of monozygotic twins with inflammatory bowel disease. TCRdb derives one entry per CDR3 protein from the 5' RACE reads, leaving out DNA. The sample shows under 200,000 distinct CDR3 sequences, and approximately 2.4% sits with its ten largest clones. The specimen sequenced was blood. Source of these receptors: a human donor with ulcerative colitis or Crohn's disease, or a healthy co-twin of an affected twin (not recorded which).

This rearrangement joins TRBV6-5 to TRBJ2-3; TCRdb designates TRBD2, a call that cannot be tested without DNA. Per germline, CDR1 MNHEY and CDR2 SVGAGI. This CDR3 spans 15 amino acids. CDR3 sequence: CASSSGTSGADTQYF.

This sequence joins TRBV28 and TRBJ1-2. This CDR3 contains 18 residues. The V gene's germline CDR1 is MDHEN and CDR2 SYDVKM. This chain's CDR3 is CAISGLGLRDRANYGYTF.

The chain recombines TRBV5-1 with TRBJ1-1. Germline V gives CDR1 SGHRS, CDR2 YFSETQ. The CDR3 loop spans 12 amino acids. CDR3 region: CASSLVGSEAFF.

The CDR3 sequence is CASSPRDAKNIQYF. V gene TRBV4-1 combines with J gene TRBJ2-4; the TCRdb call, TRBD1, lacks DNA for checking. The CDR3 loop spans 14 amino acids. The germline CDR1 and CDR2 sequences are MGHRA and YSYEKL.

The J gene is TRBJ2-7, the V gene TRBV5-1; checking the TCRdb D call of TRBD1 is not possible without DNA. Germline V gene data show CDR1 as SGHRS and CDR2 as YFSETQ. CDR3 length equals 15 residues. The CDR3 sequence: CASSLGRDSDYEQYF.

The rearrangement uses TRBV7-2 and TRBJ2-2; as DNA is missing, the TRBD1 call by TCRdb cannot be tested. The CDR3 is 14 residues long. CDR1 and CDR2 (germline): SGHTA, FQGNSA. This CDR3 is CASSPTGDTGELFF.

The rearrangement links TRBV12-3 or TRBV12-4 to TRBJ1-2; TCRdb lists TRBD1, though no DNA is available to test this call. The CDR3 spans 15 residues. The CDR3 is CASSLITGRNYGYTF.

The J gene is TRBJ2-3, the V gene TRBV10-3; TCRdb's assignment of TRBD2 cannot be checked, as there is no DNA. This CDR3 has 14 amino acids. Germline CDR1 reads ENHRY; CDR2 reads SYGVKD. CDR3 protein: CAISLLEATDTQYF.

The chain is built from TRBV12-3 or TRBV12-4 and TRBJ2-2; TCRdb designates TRBD1, a call that cannot be tested without DNA. The CDR3 sequence is 15 residues long. The CDR3 spells CASRFTGYDTGELFF.

The rearrangement joins TRBV29-1 to TRBJ2-7; TCRdb outputs TRBD2, but without DNA this stays unchecked. The length of the CDR3 is 14 residues. Germline V gene sequence: CDR1 SQVTM, CDR2 ANQGSEA. The CDR3 region is CSVGNRRGSYEQYF.

The chain recombines TRBV19 with TRBJ2-1; TCRdb's D call, TRBD2, is unchecked because there is no DNA. Germline values: CDR1 LNHDA, CDR2 SQIVND (reference sequence). The CDR3 runs 14 residues. The CDR3 reads CASSISGRKNEQFF.

CDR3 loop: CASSPRLAGYGDTQYF. The chain recombines TRBV7-2 with TRBJ2-3; TCRdb picks TRBD2, but there is no DNA to check that call. The CDR3 has 16 residues. The V gene's germline CDR1 is SGHTA and CDR2 FQGNSA.

V gene TRBV20-1 combines with J gene TRBJ1-2; absent DNA, TCRdb's TRBD1 call cannot be checked. CDR1 is DFQATT, CDR2 SNEGSKA, per germline (reference sequence). The CDR3 extends over 13 amino acids. This CDR3 reads CSARGHGGYGYTF.

The chain uses TRBV7-9 and TRBJ2-2; TCRdb indicates TRBD2, and absent DNA this call remains unverified. The CDR3 sequence is 16 residues long. CDR1 is SEHNR and CDR2 is FQNEAQ in the germline V gene (reference sequence). Here the CDR3 reads CASSLGIGVNTGELFF.

The chain combines TRBV20-1 with TRBJ1-1; the TRBD1 assignment by TCRdb is unverifiable without DNA. CDR1 and CDR2 (germline): DFQATT, SNEGSKA (reference sequence). There are 13 residues in the CDR3. The CDR3 loop is CSVKGHGLSEAFF.

V gene TRBV19 combines with J gene TRBJ1-6. Germline lookup yields CDR1 LNHDA and CDR2 SQIVND (reference sequence). The CDR3 has 16 amino acids. The CDR3 loop is CASSMSRSSYNSPLHF. Combining the CDR3 with reference TRBV19 and TRBJ1-6 gives the whole variable domain DGGITQSPKYLFRKEGQNVTLSCEQNLNHDAMYWYRQDPGQGLRLIYYSQIVNDFQKGDIAEGYSVSREKKESFPLTVTSAQKNPTAFYLCASSMSRSSYNSPLHFGNGTRLTVT.

This chain connects TRBV12-3 or TRBV12-4 to TRBJ1-6; TCRdb outputs TRBD1, but without DNA this stays unchecked. There are 14 residues in the CDR3. The CDR3: CASSFPGQNSPLHF.

The chain carries TRBV7-8 and TRBJ2-5; TCRdb calls TRBD1, which cannot be checked without DNA. Germline assignment: CDR1 SGHVS and CDR2 FQNEAQ. CDR3 length: 14 residues. The CDR3 region is CASSSDRGEETQYF.

The rearrangement uses TRBV7-2 and TRBJ2-7. The CDR3 has 14 amino acids. Germline V gene lookup returns CDR1 SGHTA and CDR2 FQGNSA. The CDR3: CASSSDRSSYEQYF.

This rearrangement joins TRBV7-2 to TRBJ2-7; checking the TCRdb D call of TRBD1 is not possible without DNA. In germline, CDR1 is SGHTA, CDR2 FQGNSA. The CDR3 covers 15 residues. The CDR3 sequence is CASSAYRGADYEQYF.

V gene TRBV7-8 combines with J gene TRBJ2-2; TCRdb's D call of TRBD1 is untestable without DNA. The CDR3 totals 15 residues. Germline-derived CDR1 and CDR2 are SGHVS and FQNEAQ. The CDR3: CASRVGGISSGELFF. Looking up the rest from reference TRBV7-8 and TRBJ2-2 gives the full variable domain: GAGVSQSPRYKVAKRGQDVALRCDPISGHVSLFWYQQALGQGPEFLTYFQNEAQLDKSGLPSDRFFAERPEGSVSTLKIQRTQQEDSAVYLCASRVGGISSGELFFGEGSRLTVL.

The chain is built from TRBV4-3 and TRBJ2-1; TCRdb outputs TRBD2, but without DNA this stays unchecked. The germline CDR1 and CDR2 sequences are LGHNA and YSLEER. The CDR3 spans 18 residues. The CDR3 sequence is CASSRLTGSGRTGNEQFF.